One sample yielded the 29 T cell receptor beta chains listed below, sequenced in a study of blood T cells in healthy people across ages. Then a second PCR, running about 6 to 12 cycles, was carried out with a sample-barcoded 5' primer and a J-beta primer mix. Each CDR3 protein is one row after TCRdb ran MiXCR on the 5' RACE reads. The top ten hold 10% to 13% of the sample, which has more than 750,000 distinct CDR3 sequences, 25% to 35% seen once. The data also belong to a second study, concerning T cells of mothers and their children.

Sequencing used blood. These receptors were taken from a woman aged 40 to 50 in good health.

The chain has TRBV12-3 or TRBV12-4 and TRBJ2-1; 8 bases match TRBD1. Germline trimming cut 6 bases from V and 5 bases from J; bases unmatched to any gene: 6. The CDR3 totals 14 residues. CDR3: CASSDRGTDNEQFF. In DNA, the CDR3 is TGTGCCAGCAGCGACAGGGGCACCGACAATGAGCAGTTCTTC.

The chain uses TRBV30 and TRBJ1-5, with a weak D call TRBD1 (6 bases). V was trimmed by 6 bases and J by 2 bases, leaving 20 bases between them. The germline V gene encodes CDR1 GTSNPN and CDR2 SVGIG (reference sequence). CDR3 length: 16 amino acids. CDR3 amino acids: CACRKNRERGNQPQHF. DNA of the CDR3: TGTGCCTGCCGCAAGAACAGGGAAAGGGGCAATCAGCCCCAGCATTTT.

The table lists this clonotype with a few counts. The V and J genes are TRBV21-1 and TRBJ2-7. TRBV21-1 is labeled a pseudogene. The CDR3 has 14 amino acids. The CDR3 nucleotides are TGTGCCAGCAGCAGATCGACAGGACTCGACGAGCAGTACTTC. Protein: CASSRSTGLDEQYF.

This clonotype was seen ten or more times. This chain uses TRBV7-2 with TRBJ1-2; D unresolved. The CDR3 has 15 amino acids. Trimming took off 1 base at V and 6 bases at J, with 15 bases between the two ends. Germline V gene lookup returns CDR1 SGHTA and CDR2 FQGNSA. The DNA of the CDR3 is TGTGCCAGCAGCTTAGTGGTACAGCAACTACATGGCTACACCTTC. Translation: CASSLVVQQLHGYTF.

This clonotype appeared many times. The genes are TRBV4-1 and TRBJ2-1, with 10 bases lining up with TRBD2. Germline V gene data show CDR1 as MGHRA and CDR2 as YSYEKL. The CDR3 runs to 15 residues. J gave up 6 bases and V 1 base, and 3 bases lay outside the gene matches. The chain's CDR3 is CASSQGSSGSNEQFF. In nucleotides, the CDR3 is TGCGCCAGCAGCCAAGGGTCTAGCGGGAGCAATGAGCAGTTCTTC.

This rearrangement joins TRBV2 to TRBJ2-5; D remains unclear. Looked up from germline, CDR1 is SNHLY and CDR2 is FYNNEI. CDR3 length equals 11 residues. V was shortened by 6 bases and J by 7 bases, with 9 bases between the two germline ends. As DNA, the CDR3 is TGTGCCAGCAGCGCTCTGCGGACCCAGTACTTC. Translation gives CASSALRTQYF. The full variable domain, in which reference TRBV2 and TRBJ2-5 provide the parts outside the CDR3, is EPEVTQTPSHQVTQMGQEVILRCVPISNHLYFYWYRQILGQKVEFLVSFYNNEISEKSEIFDDQFSVERPDGSNFTLKIRSTKLEDSAMYFCASSALRTQYFGPGTRLLVL.

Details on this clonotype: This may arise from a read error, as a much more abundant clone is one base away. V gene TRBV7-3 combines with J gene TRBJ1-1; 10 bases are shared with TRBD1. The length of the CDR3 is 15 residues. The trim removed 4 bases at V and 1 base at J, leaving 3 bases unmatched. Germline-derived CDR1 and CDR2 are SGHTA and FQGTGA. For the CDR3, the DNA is TGTGCCAGCAGCTCCGGGACAGGGGAGAACACTGAAGCTTTCTTT. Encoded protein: CASSSGTGENTEAFF. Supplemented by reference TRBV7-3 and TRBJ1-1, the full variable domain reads GAGVSQTPSNKVTEKGKYVELRCDPISGHTALYWYRQSLGQGPEFLIYFQGTGAADDSGLPNDRFFAVRPEGSVSTLKIQRTERGDSAVYLCASSSGTGENTEAFFGQGTRLTVV.

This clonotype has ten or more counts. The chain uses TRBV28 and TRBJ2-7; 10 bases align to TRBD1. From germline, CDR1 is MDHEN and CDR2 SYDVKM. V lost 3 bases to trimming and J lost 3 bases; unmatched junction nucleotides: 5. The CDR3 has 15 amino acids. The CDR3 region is CASSFSRDRGYEQYF. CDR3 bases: TGTGCCAGCAGTTTTAGTAGGGACAGGGGCTACGAGCAGTACTTC.

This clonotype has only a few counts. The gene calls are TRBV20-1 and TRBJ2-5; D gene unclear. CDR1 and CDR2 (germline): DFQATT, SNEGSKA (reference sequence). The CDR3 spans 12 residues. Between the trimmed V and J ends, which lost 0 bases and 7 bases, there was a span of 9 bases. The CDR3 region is CSARDDSATQYF. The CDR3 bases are TGCAGTGCTAGAGATGACTCCGCGACCCAGTACTTC.

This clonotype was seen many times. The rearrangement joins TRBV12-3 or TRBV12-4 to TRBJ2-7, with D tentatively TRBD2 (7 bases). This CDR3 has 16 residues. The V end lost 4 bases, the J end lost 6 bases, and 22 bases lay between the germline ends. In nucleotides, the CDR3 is TGTGCCAGCAGTTCGGAGGGGGGCGGGGGATCACCCGAGCAGTACTTC. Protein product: CASSSEGGGGSPEQYF.

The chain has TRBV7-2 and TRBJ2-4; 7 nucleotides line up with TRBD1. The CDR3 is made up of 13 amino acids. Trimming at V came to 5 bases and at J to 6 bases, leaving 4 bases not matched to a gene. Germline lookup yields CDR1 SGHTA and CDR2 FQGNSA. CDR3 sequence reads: CASSQGQLNIQYF. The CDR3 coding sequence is TGTGCCAGCAGCCAGGGACAGCTAAACATTCAGTACTTC.

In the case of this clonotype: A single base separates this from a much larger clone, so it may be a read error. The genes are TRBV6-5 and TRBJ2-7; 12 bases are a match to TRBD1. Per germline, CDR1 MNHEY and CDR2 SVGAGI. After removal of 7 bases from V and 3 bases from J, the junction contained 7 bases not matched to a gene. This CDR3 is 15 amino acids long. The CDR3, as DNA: TGTGCCAGCACCGGGACAGGGGGCGGTTGCTACGAGCAGTACTTC. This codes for CASTGTGGGCYEQYF.

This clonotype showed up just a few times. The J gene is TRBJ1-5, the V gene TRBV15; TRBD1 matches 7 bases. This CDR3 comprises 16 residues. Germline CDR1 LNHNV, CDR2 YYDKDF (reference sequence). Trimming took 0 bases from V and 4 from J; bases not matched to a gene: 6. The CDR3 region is CATSRDPGQINQPQHF. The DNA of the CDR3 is TGTGCCACCAGCAGAGATCCGGGACAGATTAATCAGCCCCAGCATTTT.

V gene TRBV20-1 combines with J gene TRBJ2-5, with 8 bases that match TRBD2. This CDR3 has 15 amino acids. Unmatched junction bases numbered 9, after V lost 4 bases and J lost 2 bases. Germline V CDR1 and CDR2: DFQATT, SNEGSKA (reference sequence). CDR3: CSATPSGGVQETQYF. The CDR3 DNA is TGCAGTGCTACGCCCTCCGGGGGGGTACAAGAGACCCAGTACTTC.

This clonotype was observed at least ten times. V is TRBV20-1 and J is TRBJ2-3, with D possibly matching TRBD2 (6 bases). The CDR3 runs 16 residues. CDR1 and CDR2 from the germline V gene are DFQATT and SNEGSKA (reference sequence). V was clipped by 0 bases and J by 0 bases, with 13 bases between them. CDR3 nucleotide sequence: TGCAGTGCTAGAGATCGGGTTAGCGGTAGCACAGATACGCAGTATTTT. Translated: CSARDRVSGSTDTQYF.

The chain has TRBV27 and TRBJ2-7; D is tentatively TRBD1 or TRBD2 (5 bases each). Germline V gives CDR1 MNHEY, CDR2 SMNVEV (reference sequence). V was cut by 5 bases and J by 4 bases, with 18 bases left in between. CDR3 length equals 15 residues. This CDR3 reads CASSTETGTRYEQYF. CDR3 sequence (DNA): TGTGCCAGCAGTACCGAAACCGGGACGAGGTACGAGCAGTACTTC.

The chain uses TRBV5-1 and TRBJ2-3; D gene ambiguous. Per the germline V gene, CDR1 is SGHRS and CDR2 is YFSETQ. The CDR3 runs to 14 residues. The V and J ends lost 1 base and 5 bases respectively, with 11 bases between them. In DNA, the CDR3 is TGCGCCAGCAGCTTGAGAGACACCAAAGATACGCAGTATTTT. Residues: CASSLRDTKDTQYF. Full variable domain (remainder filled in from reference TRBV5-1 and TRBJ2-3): KAGVTQTPRYLIKTRGQQVTLSCSPISGHRSVSWYQQTPGQGLQFLFEYFSETQRNKGNFPGRFSGRQFSNSRSEMNVSTLELGDSALYLCASSLRDTKDTQYFGPGTRLTVL.

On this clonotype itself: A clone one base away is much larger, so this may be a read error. CDR3 in amino acids: CSAGMGTTYGYTF. The CDR3 DNA reads as TGCAGTGCTGGTATGGGGACAACCTATGGCTACACCTTC. The chain employs TRBV20-1 and TRBJ1-2; D perhaps matches TRBD1 (6 bases). Germline V CDR1 and CDR2: DFQATT, SNEGSKA (reference sequence). CDR3 length equals 13 residues. V lost 5 bases and J lost 4, with 14 bases in between.

CDR3 in DNA: TGCAGTGCTAGGGGGGCGGCCTACAATGAGCAGTACTTC. It translates to CSARGAAYNEQYF. The chain couples TRBV20-1 to TRBJ2-4; TRBD1 might be the D (6 bases). V dropped 3 bases and J dropped 13 bases, with 19 bases sitting between them. In germline, CDR1 is DFQATT, CDR2 SNEGSKA (reference sequence). CDR3 length: 13 amino acids.

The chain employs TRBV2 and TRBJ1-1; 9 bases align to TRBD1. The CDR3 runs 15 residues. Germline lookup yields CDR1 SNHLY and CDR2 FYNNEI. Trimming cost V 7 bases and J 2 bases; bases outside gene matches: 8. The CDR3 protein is CASIIMGQGNTEAFF. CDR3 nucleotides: TGTGCCAGCATTATCATGGGACAGGGCAACACTGAAGCTTTCTTT.

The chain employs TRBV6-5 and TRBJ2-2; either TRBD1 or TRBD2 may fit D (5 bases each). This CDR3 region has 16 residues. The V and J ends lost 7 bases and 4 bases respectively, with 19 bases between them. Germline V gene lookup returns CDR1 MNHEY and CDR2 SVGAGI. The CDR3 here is CASTAGTFGVTGELFF. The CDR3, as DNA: TGTGCCAGCACCGCCGGGACCTTCGGGGTCACCGGGGAGCTGTTTTTT.

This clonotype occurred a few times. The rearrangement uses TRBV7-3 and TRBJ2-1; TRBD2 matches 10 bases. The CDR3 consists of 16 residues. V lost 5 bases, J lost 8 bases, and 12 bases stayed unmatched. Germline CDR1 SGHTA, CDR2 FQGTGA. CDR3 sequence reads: CASSPTPSGGVYEQFF. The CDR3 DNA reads TGTGCCAGCAGCCCCACCCCTAGCGGGGGCGTCTATGAGCAGTTCTTC.

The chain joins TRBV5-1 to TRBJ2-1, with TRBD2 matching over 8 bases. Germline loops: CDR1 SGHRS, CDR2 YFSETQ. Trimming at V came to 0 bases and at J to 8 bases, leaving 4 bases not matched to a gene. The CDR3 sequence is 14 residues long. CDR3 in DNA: TGCGCCAGCAGCTTGGGACTAGCGCGCGATGAGCAGTTCTTC. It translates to CASSLGLARDEQFF. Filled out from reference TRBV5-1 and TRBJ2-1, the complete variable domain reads KAGVTQTPRYLIKTRGQQVTLSCSPISGHRSVSWYQQTPGQGLQFLFEYFSETQRNKGNFPGRFSGRQFSNSRSEMNVSTLELGDSALYLCASSLGLARDEQFFGPGTRLTVL.

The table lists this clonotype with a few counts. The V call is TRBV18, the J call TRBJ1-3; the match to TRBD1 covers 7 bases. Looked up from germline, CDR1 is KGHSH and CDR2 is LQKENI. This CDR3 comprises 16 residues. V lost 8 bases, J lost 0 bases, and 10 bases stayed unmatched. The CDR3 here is CASTSGQDHSGNTIYF. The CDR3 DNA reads TGTGCCAGCACTTCCGGACAGGACCACTCTGGAAACACCATATATTTT. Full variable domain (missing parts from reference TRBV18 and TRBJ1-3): NAGVMQNPRHLVRRRGQEARLRCSPMKGHSHVYWYRQLPEEGLKFMVYLQKENIIDESGMPKERFSAEFPKEGPSILRIQQVVRGDSAAYFCASTSGQDHSGNTIYFGEGSWLTVV.

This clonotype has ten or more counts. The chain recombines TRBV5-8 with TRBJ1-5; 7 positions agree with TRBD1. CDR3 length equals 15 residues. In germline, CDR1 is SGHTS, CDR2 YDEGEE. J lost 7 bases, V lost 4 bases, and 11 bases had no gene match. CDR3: CASSRGQKVMQPQHF. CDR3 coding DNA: TGTGCCAGCAGCCGGGGACAGAAGGTTATGCAGCCCCAGCATTTT.

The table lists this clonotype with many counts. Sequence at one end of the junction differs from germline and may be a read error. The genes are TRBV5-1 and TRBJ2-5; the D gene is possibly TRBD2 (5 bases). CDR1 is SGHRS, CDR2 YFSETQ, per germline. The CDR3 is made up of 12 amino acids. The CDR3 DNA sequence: TGTGCCAGCAGTTCGGGGCAAGAGACCCAGTACTTC. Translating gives CASSSGQETQYF. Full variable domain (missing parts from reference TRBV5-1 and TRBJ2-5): KAGVTQTPRYLIKTRGQQVTLSCSPISGHRSVSWYQQTPGQGLQFLFEYFSETQRNKGNFPGRFSGRQFSNSRSEMNVSTLELGDSALYLCASSSGQETQYFGPGTRLLVL.

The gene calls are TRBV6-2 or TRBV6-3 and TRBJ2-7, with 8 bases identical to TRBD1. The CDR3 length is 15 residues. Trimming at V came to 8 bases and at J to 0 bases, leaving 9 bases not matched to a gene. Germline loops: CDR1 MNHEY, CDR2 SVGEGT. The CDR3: CASGDRTKDSYEQYF. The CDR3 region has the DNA TGTGCCAGCGGGGACAGGACGAAAGACTCCTACGAGCAGTACTTC.

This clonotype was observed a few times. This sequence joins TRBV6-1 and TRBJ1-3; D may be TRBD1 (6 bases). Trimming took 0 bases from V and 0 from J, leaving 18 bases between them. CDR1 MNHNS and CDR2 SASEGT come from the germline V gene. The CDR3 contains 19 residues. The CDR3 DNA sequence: TGTGCCAGCAGTGAAGCGGCAGGGGTAGGCTCACGCTCTGGAAACACCATATATTTT. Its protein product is CASSEAAGVGSRSGNTIYF.

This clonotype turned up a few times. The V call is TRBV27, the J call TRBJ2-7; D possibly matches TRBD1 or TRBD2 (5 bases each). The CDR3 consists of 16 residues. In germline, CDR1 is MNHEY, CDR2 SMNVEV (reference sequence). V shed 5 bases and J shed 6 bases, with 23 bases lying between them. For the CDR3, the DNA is TGTGCCAGCAGTCATAGGGGAGCAGCACCCTCGGGCGAGCAGTACTTC. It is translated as CASSHRGAAPSGEQYF.